The rows below give T cell receptor beta chains drawn from one sample of a study of cytomegalovirus exposure and HLA in healthy donors. The method was immunoSEQ multiplex PCR; TCRdb's version includes in-frame clones alone and lacks a portion of them. The table lists about 140,000 clones, more than 75% of them singletons. Specimen: PBMCs. These receptor sequences come from a female donor in good health and CMV-seronegative. Each CDR3 is given with its conserved first and last residue. A D gene is named only where the DNA matches it firmly. The listing skips clone size in some rows; elsewhere it reads once, few, many or a size class.

size	J	D	V	CDR3	DNA
-	TRBJ2-6	-	TRBV6-1	CASSQISGGANVLTF	TGTGCCAGCAGTCAAATATCGGGAGGGGCCAACGTCCTGACTTTC
few	TRBJ2-1	TRBD1	TRBV6-1	CASSLGTGGSDEQFF	TGTGCCAGCAGTCTTGGGACAGGGGGTTCCGATGAGCAGTTCTTC
-	TRBJ1-2	-	TRBV6-1	CASSESPRANYGYTF	TGTGCCAGCAGTGAATCACCCCGGGCTAACTATGGCTACACCTTC
-	TRBJ2-7	TRBD1	TRBV7-9	CASSPQGALHEQYF	TGTGCCAGCAGCCCCCAGGGGGCATTACACGAGCAGTACTTC
-	TRBJ2-1	-	TRBV29-1	CSVDTGEVNEQFF	TGCAGCGTTGACACAGGGGAGGTCAATGAGCAGTTCTTC
-	TRBJ1-6	TRBD1	TRBV4-1	CASSRGQGNSPLHF	TGCGCCAGCAGCCGCGGACAGGGAAATTCACCCCTCCACTTT
once	TRBJ2-1	-	TRBV9	CASSVVGSTRGYNEQFF	TGTGCCAGCAGCGTAGTAGGGAGCACGAGAGGGTACAATGAGCAGTTCTTC
-	TRBJ2-7	TRBD1	TRBV19	CASSIFSPNTGANYEQYF	TGTGCCAGTAGTATTTTTTCCCCGAATACAGGGGCCAACTACGAGCAGTACTTC
-	TRBJ1-2	-	TRBV20-1	CSAAPTVYTF	TGCAGTGCTGCCCCGACAGTCTACACCTTC
few	TRBJ2-2	-	TRBV2	CASRTVELFF	TGTGCCAGCCGGACAGTGGAGCTGTTTTTT
-	TRBJ2-1	-	TRBV7-8	CASSPPTRDEQFF	TGTGCCAGCAGCCCCCCGACTAGGGATGAGCAGTTCTTC
-	TRBJ2-2	TRBD2	TRBV7-6	CASSKTSGGVNTGELFF	TGTGCCAGCAGCAAGACTAGCGGGGGGGTTAACACCGGGGAGCTGTTTTTT
-	TRBJ2-2	TRBD2	TRBV6-5	CASSYLRRGYTGELFF	TGTGCCAGCAGTTACCTTAGGCGGGGGTACACCGGGGAGCTGTTTTTT
-	TRBJ1-2	-	TRBV6-6	CASSRDRKNYGYTF	TGTGCCAGCAGCCGTGACAGGAAGAACTATGGCTACACCTTC
few	TRBJ2-2	TRBD1	TRBV6-6	CASSQTGGTGELFF	TGTGCCAGCAGCCAAACAGGGGGCACCGGGGAGCTGTTTTTT
-	TRBJ2-3	TRBD2	TRBV28	CASSKIGGRAGTDTQYF	TGTGCCAGCAGTAAAATCGGCGGGAGGGCGGGCACAGATACGCAGTATTTT
once	TRBJ2-5	-	TRBV5-6	CASSLAREQYF	TGTGCCAGCAGCCTGGCGAGGGAGCAGTACTTC